This T cell receptor (beta chain) was identified in a study of blood T cell repertoires in COVID-19. Method: immunoSEQ multiplex PCR; TCRdb's copy keeps in-frame clones and lacks some. The table lists a few hundred thousand clones, approximately 86% of them singletons. The germline V gene encodes CDR1 MNHEY and CDR2 SMNVEV (reference sequence). The germline V and J ends were trimmed by 2 bases and 5 bases, with 10 bases remaining between them. This CDR3 comprises 14 residues. This chain uses TRBV27 with TRBJ1-5, with no clear D. This receptor was obtained from a woman aged 55 to 70 with COVID-19, enrolled during active disease. Sequences were obtained from peripheral blood. The CDR3 protein is CASSLIKRDQPQHF. The CDR3 DNA reads TGTGCCAGCAGTTTAATCAAGAGGGATCAGCCCCAGCATTTT.